The clone carrying this T cell receptor beta chain has a handful of counts. Cohorts were based on clinical histories the participants reported. All recovered Cohort 3 donors got two negative PCRs, got clearance, or saw symptom resolution. This specimen belongs to a study of blood T cell repertoires in COVID-19. In the original processing: Reference gene primer amplification gave estimated nucleated cell counts. The data were produced by immunoSEQ multiplex PCR, yet TCRdb's version contains in-frame clones alone and is incomplete. The V and J calls and clone size are taken from that table; D and trimming were inferred from the DNA. The repertoire consists of under 200,000 clones, with more than 70% occurring once and the leading ten covering roughly 8.1%. After removal of 4 bases from V and 1 base from J, the junction contained 9 bases not matched to a gene. CDR1 and CDR2 (germline): MNHEY, SVGEGT. This CDR3 spans 16 amino acids.

What was sequenced was PBMCs or T cells enriched from blood (not recorded which). This sequence was found in a woman between 18 and 30 years old who had recovered from COVID-19. The V call is TRBV6-2 or TRBV6-3, the J call TRBJ2-7; 8 bases are a match to TRBD1. CDR3 DNA sequence: TGTGCCAGCAGTTTCTACACGGGACAGGTGTCCTACGAGCAGTACTTC. Protein product: CASSFYTGQVSYEQYF.